Sequencing of this TCR beta chain was carried out in a study of blood T cell repertoires in COVID-19. Study summary: Specimens from acute and convalescent COVID-19 originated in the United States, Italy and Spain. The analysed material was cDNA or gDNA that came from T cells, B-cell-depleted T cells, or PBMCs.

The V and J ends lost 7 bases and 0 bases, in that order; junction bases with no gene match: 6. The CDR3 totals 14 residues. CDR1 and CDR2 (germline): SNHLY, FYNNEI. Source study methods: Counts of nucleated cells, estimated from reference gene primer amplification, were obtained. Using immunoSEQ multiplex PCR, the repertoire was profiled, and TCRdb retains in-frame clones only, with some absent. That table gives V, J and clone size, and the DNA gave D and trimming. This sample has about 53,000 clones; roughly 86% occur once, and the top ten carry 12%. The receptor was derived from a man between 70 and 80 years old with active COVID-19. Sequencing was carried out using peripheral blood. V is TRBV2 and J is TRBJ2-7; 7 bases are a match to TRBD1. The CDR3 spells CASKRQGSSYEQYF. Here the CDR3 DNA reads TGTGCCAGCAAAAGACAGGGATCCTCCTACGAGCAGTACTTC.